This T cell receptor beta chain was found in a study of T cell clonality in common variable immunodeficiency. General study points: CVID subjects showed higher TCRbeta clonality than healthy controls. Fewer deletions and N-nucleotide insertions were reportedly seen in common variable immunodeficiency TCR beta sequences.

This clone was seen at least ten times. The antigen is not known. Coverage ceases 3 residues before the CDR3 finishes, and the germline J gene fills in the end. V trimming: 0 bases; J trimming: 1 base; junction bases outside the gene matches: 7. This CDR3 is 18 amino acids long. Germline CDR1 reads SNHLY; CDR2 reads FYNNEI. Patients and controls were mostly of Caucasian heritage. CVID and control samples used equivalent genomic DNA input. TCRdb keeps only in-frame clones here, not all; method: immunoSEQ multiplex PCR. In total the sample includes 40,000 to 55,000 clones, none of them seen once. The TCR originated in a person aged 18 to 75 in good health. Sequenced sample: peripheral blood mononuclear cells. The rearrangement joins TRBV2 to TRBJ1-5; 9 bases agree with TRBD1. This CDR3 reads CASSEADYRGLSNQPQHF. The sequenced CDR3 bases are TGTGCCAGCAGTGAAGCGGACTACAGGGGGCTAAGCAATCAGCCC.